These 23 T cell receptor beta chains share one sample of origin, sequenced in a study of cytomegalovirus exposure and HLA in healthy donors. The PCR made use of 60 Vbeta and 13 Jbeta primers. The protocol was immunoSEQ multiplex PCR, while the TCRdb copy is restricted to in-frame clones and leaves out a portion. The profile covers 120,000 or so clones, with roughly 86% appearing a single time and around 1.8% taken by the ten largest. The sequenced material came from PBMCs. The receptors derive from a man aged 18 to 30 in good health and CMV-seronegative.

This clone was seen only once. The chain joins TRBV15 to TRBJ1-1; D is undetermined. This CDR3 has 13 amino acids. V lost 1 base to trimming and J lost 3 bases, with 6 bases between them. From germline, CDR1 is LNHNV and CDR2 YYDKDF (reference sequence). CDR3 bases: TGTGCCACCAGCAGAGGAAGAGACACTGAAGCTTTCTTT. This codes for CATSRGRDTEAFF. The full variable domain, its missing parts supplied by reference TRBV15 and TRBJ1-1, is DAMVIQNPRYQVTQFGKPVTLSCSQTLNHNVMYWYQQKSSQAPKLLFHYYDKDFNNEADTPDNFQSRRPNTSFCFLDIRSPGLGDTAMYLCATSRGRDTEAFFGQGTRLTVV.

V gene TRBV19 combines with J gene TRBJ1-5, with D tentatively TRBD1 (6 bases). The V gene lost 7 bases and the J gene lost 7 bases, with 20 bases spanning the gap. The CDR3 extends over 15 amino acids. In germline, CDR1 is LNHDA, CDR2 SQIVND (reference sequence). The CDR3 DNA follows: TGTGCCAGTAACTTACTACAGGGAGGGCGGCAGCCCCAGCATTTT. Protein product: CASNLLQGGRQPQHF. Variable domain in full (rest from reference TRBV19 and TRBJ1-5): DGGITQSPKYLFRKEGQNVTLSCEQNLNHDAMYWYRQDPGQGLRLIYYSQIVNDFQKGDIAEGYSVSREKKESFPLTVTSAQKNPTAFYLCASNLLQGGRQPQHFGDGTRLSIL.

CDR3 protein: CASSKSGMNTEAFF. The CDR3 region has the DNA TGTGCCAGCAGCAAGTCAGGGATGAACACTGAAGCTTTCTTT. This rearrangement joins TRBV5-5 to TRBJ1-1; D possibly corresponds to TRBD1 (5 bases). The germline V gene encodes CDR1 SGHKS and CDR2 YYEKEE (reference sequence). Trimming cost V 4 bases and J 0 bases, with 10 bases left between them. CDR3 length: 14 amino acids. Complete variable domain (other parts from reference TRBV5-5 and TRBJ1-1): DAGVTQSPTHLIKTRGQQVTLRCSPISGHKSVSWYQQVLGQGPQFIFQYYEKEERGRGNFPDRFSARQFPNYSSELNVNALLLGDSALYLCASSKSGMNTEAFFGQGTRLTVV.

The chain joins TRBV7-8 to TRBJ1-6; the match to TRBD1 covers 7 bases. The CDR3 sequence is 17 residues long. After removal of 1 base from V and 7 bases from J, the junction contained 10 bases not matched to a gene. Germline lookup yields CDR1 SGHVS and CDR2 FQNEAQ. The CDR3 DNA sequence: TGTGCCAGCAGCTTAGAGGGGGCCCCCAAAGGGAATTCACCCCTCCACTTT. It specifies CASSLEGAPKGNSPLHF.

J is TRBJ2-3 and V is TRBV21-1; the table's D call of TRBD2 was not tested on the DNA. TRBV21-1 is a known pseudogene. The CDR3 sequence is 16 residues long. The CDR3 is CASSKAHRGCPDTQYF. CDR3 nucleotides: TGTGCCAGCAGCAAAGCGCACCGAGGTTGCCCAGATACGCAGTATTTT.

Of note for this clone: The junction does not match germline at one end; this may be a read error. The chain couples TRBV27 to TRBJ1-2; 7 nucleotides line up with TRBD1. The CDR3 consists of 10 residues. In germline, CDR1 is MNHEY, CDR2 SMNVEV (reference sequence). CDR3 in amino acids: CASSPGTVSF. CDR3 sequence (DNA): TGTGCCAGCAGTCCCGGGACAGTCAGTTTC.

This rearrangement joins TRBV13 to TRBJ2-7; 12 nucleotides align to TRBD1. This CDR3 spans 16 amino acids. CDR1 is PRHDT, CDR2 FYEKMQ, per germline (reference sequence). Germline trimming cut 4 bases from V and 2 bases from J; bases unmatched to any gene: 6. The CDR3 loop reads CASSSRDRGRPYEQYF. The CDR3, as DNA: TGTGCCAGCAGCTCCCGGGACAGGGGGCGCCCCTACGAGCAGTACTTC.

The chain has TRBV25-1 and TRBJ1-1, with 7 bases aligning to TRBD1. With V trimmed by 8 bases and J by 4 bases, 7 bases remained unmatched. From germline, CDR1 is MGHDK and CDR2 SYGVNS. The CDR3 runs to 13 residues. DNA for the CDR3: TGTGCCAGCGGGAGACAGGGTGCCACTGAAGCTTTCTTT. Its protein is CASGRQGATEAFF.

This clone appeared a few times. The chain uses TRBV5-4 and TRBJ1-1; maybe TRBD1 (5 bases). V was clipped by 0 bases and J by 5 bases, with 11 bases between them. CDR3 size: 14 residues. From germline, CDR1 is SGHNT and CDR2 YYREEE (reference sequence). CDR3 sequence reads: CASSLDRYLTEAFF. The CDR3 nucleotides read TGTGCCAGCAGCTTGGACAGGTACCTAACTGAAGCTTTCTTT.

The rearrangement joins TRBV27 to TRBJ2-7, with TRBD2 identical over 11 bases. Trimming at V came to 0 bases and at J to 3 bases, leaving 4 bases not matched to a gene. The CDR3 length is 16 residues. CDR1 is MNHEY, CDR2 SMNVEV, per germline (reference sequence). The chain's CDR3 is CASSLSRLAGGYEQYF. The CDR3 coding sequence is TGTGCCAGCAGTTTATCGCGTCTAGCGGGGGGCTACGAGCAGTACTTC.

This sequence joins TRBV14 and TRBJ1-2; 10 bases agree with TRBD1. The germline V gene encodes CDR1 SGHDN and CDR2 FVKESK. J lost 2 bases, V lost 1 base, and 4 bases had no gene match. This CDR3 contains 16 residues. The CDR3 bases are TGTGCCAGCAGCCAAGCGGGGGGACAGGGGAACTATGGCTACACCTTC. It codes for CASSQAGGQGNYGYTF.

The chain is built from TRBV6-1 and TRBJ1-2; a possible D gene is TRBD1 (5 bases). The V end lost 7 bases, the J end lost 3 bases, and 18 bases lay between the germline ends. The CDR3 length is 15 residues. Germline CDR1 is MNHNS and CDR2 is SASEGT. CDR3 nucleotides: TGTGCCAGCATGGGGGGAACCACGAGGGACTATGGCTACACCTTC. Its translation is CASMGGTTRDYGYTF.

The V and J genes are TRBV29-1 and TRBJ2-1; D remains unclear. Germline loops: CDR1 SQVTM, CDR2 ANQGSEA. V was pared by 3 bases and J by 3 bases, with 6 bases between. The length of the CDR3 is 12 residues. The CDR3 is CSVERDYNEQFF. The CDR3 DNA follows: TGCAGCGTTGAGCGTGACTACAATGAGCAGTTCTTC.

The chain recombines TRBV5-6 with TRBJ2-7, with 9 bases that match TRBD2. This CDR3 spans 16 amino acids. V lost 4 bases and J lost 0; bases outside the gene matches: 8. Germline CDR1 and CDR2: SGHDT and YYEEEE. CDR3 sequence reads: CASSGLAGATSYEQYF. As DNA, the CDR3 is TGTGCCAGCAGCGGCTTAGCGGGGGCCACCTCCTACGAGCAGTACTTC.

The chain has TRBV14 and TRBJ2-2; D might be TRBD2 (5 bases). Deletions cut 2 bases from V and 3 bases from J, with 7 bases between. The CDR3 covers 14 residues. CDR1 and CDR2 (germline): SGHDN, FVKESK. The CDR3 region has the DNA TGTGCCAGCAGCCAAACCGGGGACACCGGGGAGCTGTTTTTT. This encodes CASSQTGDTGELFF.

This chain links TRBV7-8 with TRBJ2-1; 7 nucleotides line up with TRBD1. The germline V gene has CDR1 SGHVS and CDR2 FQNEAQ. Trimming removed 10 bases from V and 8 bases from J; junction bases left unmatched: 14. The CDR3 runs 14 residues. CDR3 region: CAIHQTGVWDEQFF. DNA for the CDR3: TGTGCCATCCATCAAACAGGGGTGTGGGATGAGCAGTTCTTC.

This sequence joins TRBV4-1 and TRBJ2-5; D call uncertain. CDR1 and CDR2 (germline): MGHRA, YSYEKL. Between the trimmed V and J ends, which lost 2 bases and 4 bases, there was a span of 5 bases. The CDR3 runs to 12 residues. In nucleotides, the CDR3 is TGCGCCAGCAGCCAATCGGGAGAGACCCAGTACTTC. This gives the protein CASSQSGETQYF.

With respect to this clone: This sample includes further DNA sequences coding for the same CDR3. The chain combines TRBV7-9 with TRBJ1-1, with a weak D call TRBD1 (5 bases). V was trimmed by 5 bases and J by 4 bases, leaving 11 bases between them. Germline V gene lookup returns CDR1 SEHNR and CDR2 FQNEAQ (reference sequence). This CDR3 contains 13 residues. The DNA of the CDR3 is TGTGCCAGCAGCCATCAGGGCAGCACTGAAGCTTTCTTT. This gives the protein CASSHQGSTEAFF. Together with reference TRBV7-9 and TRBJ1-1, the CDR3 gives the full variable domain: DTGVSQNPRHKITKRGQNVTFRCDPISEHNRLYWYRQTLGQGPEFLTYFQNEAQLEKSRLLSDRFSAERPKGSFSTLEIQRTEQGDSAMYLCASSHQGSTEAFFGQGTRLTVV.

This chain uses TRBV5-1 with TRBJ2-7; 10 positions agree with TRBD1. The CDR3 length is 14 residues. Losses at the gene ends were 4 bases for V and 5 bases for J; bases not matched to a gene: 6. CDR1 and CDR2 from the germline V gene are SGHRS and YFSETQ. The CDR3 spells CASSGDRGRHEQYF. The CDR3 coding sequence is TGCGCCAGCAGCGGGGACAGGGGTCGCCACGAGCAGTACTTC.

V is TRBV9 and J is TRBJ2-5; TRBD1 agrees at 11 bases. The length of the CDR3 is 17 residues. Germline trimming cut 2 bases from V and 4 bases from J; bases unmatched to any gene: 10. The germline gives CDR1 SGDLS, CDR2 YYNGEE. The CDR3 DNA reads as TGTGCCAGCAGCGTGGGTTCCGGGACAGGGGGATCAGAGACCCAGTACTTC. It is translated as CASSVGSGTGGSETQYF. Filled out from reference TRBV9 and TRBJ2-5, the complete variable domain reads DSGVTQTPKHLITATGQRVTLRCSPRSGDLSVYWYQQSLDQGLQFLIQYYNGEERAKGNILERFSAQQFPDLHSELNLSSLELGDSALYFCASSVGSGTGGSETQYFGPGTRLLVL.

Comment on this clone: In the same sample, other DNA sequences code for this CDR3. The chain recombines TRBV7-3 with TRBJ2-1; 7 bases are shared with TRBD2. The CDR3 contains 15 residues. Trimming cost V 2 bases and J 0 bases; bases outside gene matches: 1. The V gene's germline CDR1 is SGHTA and CDR2 FQGTGA. CDR3 nucleotides: TGTGCCAGCAGCTTATCGGGGGGCTCCTACAATGAGCAGTTCTTC. It yields the protein CASSLSGGSYNEQFF.

The chain has TRBV9 and TRBJ1-2; 8 bases are a match to TRBD1. The CDR3 has 13 residues. V shed 0 bases, J shed 6 bases, and the junction held 1 base outside the gene matches. CDR1 is SGDLS, CDR2 YYNGEE, per germline. CDR3 sequence (DNA): TGTGCCAGCAGCGTAGGGACAGGGAATGGCTACACCTTC. It yields the protein CASSVGTGNGYTF.

This sequence joins TRBV9 and TRBJ1-3, with 8 bases lining up with TRBD1. The germline CDR1 and CDR2 sequences are SGDLS and YYNGEE. Trimming took 4 bases from V and 5 from J; bases not matched to a gene: 8. This CDR3 contains 15 residues. Here the CDR3 reads CASSLTQGERNTIYF. CDR3 DNA: TGTGCCAGCAGCCTGACACAGGGGGAAAGAAACACCATATATTTT.